This T cell receptor beta chain was sequenced for a study of blood T cell repertoires in COVID-19 (dated by TCRdb to 2020 to 2021). For the wider study: Collaborator samples came from the United States, Italy and Spain and covered acute and convalescent phases of COVID-19. The sample metadata nearly always contained a de-identified subject ID, COVID-19 status, age in years and sex. The samples were drawn from two sources: the first 160 participants of the ongoing ImmuneRACE study, and 1,254 subjects contributed by 6 global collaborators. The prospective study material was composed of cDNA or gDNA derived from T cells, B-cell-depleted T cells, or PBMCs. HLA class I and class II types, where available, came from metadata supplied by the sample provider rather than from assay-based typing. The dataset comprised deeply sampled blood TCRbeta repertoires from subjects exposed to, actively infected with, or recovered from COVID-19. A freely available public database, intended as a resource for researchers studying the immune response to SARS-CoV-2, is where the repertoires were released. Here is what the overall study found, with its caveats: The amount of clinical and demographic metadata varied by source and participant and was provided uncurated.

Note on this clone: The target of this receptor is not known. One base away there is no much larger clone; base qualities are not given.

TCRbeta CDR3 regions were amplified from genomic DNA by means of the immunoSEQ Assay, a bias-controlled multiplex PCR. Under the source paper's analysis protocol: The number of nucleated cells in each sample was estimated from the amplification of reference gene primers within the assay. To quantify the absolute abundance of each unique TCRbeta CDR3 rearrangement, sequence reads were collapsed and filtered. For each sample, productive Simpson clonality was calculated by taking the square root of Simpson's diversity index across productive rearrangements. The table was pulled from immuneACCESS by TCRdb, which kept in-frame rearrangements only. Such tables lose some clones; where checked, under half of the loss comes from unresolved V genes, and the rest has no known cause. D and trimming come from the DNA, and the V and J calls and clone size come from that table. The sample has 120,000 to 150,000 clones on record, about 77% of them singletons. Around 4% of the sample lies in the top ten.

The collaborating institutions used their own protocols to collect whole blood in K2EDTA tubes. For TCRbeta analysis, collaborators shipped samples as frozen whole blood, isolated PBMCs, or DNA extracted from either of those sample types. Sequenced sample: peripheral blood. This receptor was identified in a man in his 60s with acute or convalescent COVID-19.

CDR3 protein: CASNAGLLSYEQYF. The sequence in DNA is TGTGCCAGCAACGCGGGCCTCCTTTCCTACGAGCAGTACTTC. This chain is built from TRBV11-2 and TRBJ2-7; perhaps TRBD2 is the D gene, with 5 bases matching. Counted from cysteine to phenylalanine, this CDR3 has 14 amino acids. This entry keeps only the CDR3 DNA: 42 bases, framed from base 1. The germline V gene gives CDR1 as SGHAT and CDR2 as FQNNGV. V gives up 7 bases and J gives up 1 base, and the segment between their germline ends measures 14 bases. The full variable domain, completed from the reference TRBV11-2 and TRBJ2-7 proteins outside the CDR3, reads EAGVAQSPRYKIIEKRQSVAFWCNPISGHATLYWYQQILGQGPKLLIQFQNNGVVDDSQLPKDRFSAERLKGVDSTLKIQPAKLEDSAVYLCASNAGLLSYEQYFGPGTRLTVT.